The 24 T cell receptor beta chains presented below share a single source sample, sequenced in a study of T-cell reconstitution after alpha-beta-depleted transplantation in children. A TCRbeta library incorporating unique molecular identifiers was prepared. Using its own MiXCR run on the PCR reads, TCRdb lists one record per CDR3 protein. The sample carries around 960,000 distinct CDR3 sequences, about 30% recorded once. The sequences come from PBMCs, mostly from graft donor cells, collected 360 days after TCRalphabeta/CD19-depleted stem cell transplant. These receptors originate from a boy younger than two who had a stem cell transplant for SCID, so the T cells may come from the graft donor.

In this sample, this clonotype turned up once. The gene calls are TRBV4-2 and TRBJ2-5, with TRBD2 as a possible D gene (6 bases). Germline V gene data show CDR1 as LGHNA and CDR2 as YNFKEQ. This CDR3 is 14 amino acids long. V was shortened by 6 bases and J by 5 bases, with 16 bases between the two germline ends. DNA for the CDR3: TGTGCCAGCAGTCCAGCGGGCCTAGGGGAGACCCAGTACTTC. Its protein product is CASSPAGLGETQYF.

This clonotype was picked up a small number of times. The V call is TRBV27, the J call TRBJ2-7; D is perhaps TRBD2 (7 bases). The CDR3 is made up of 15 amino acids. Looked up from germline, CDR1 is MNHEY and CDR2 is SMNVEV (reference sequence). Trimming pared 6 bases from V and 3 bases from J, leaving 18 bases between. The CDR3 reads CASRGGASKLYEQYF. The DNA for the CDR3 is TGTGCCAGCAGGGGGGGGGCCTCAAAACTCTACGAGCAGTACTTC.

This clonotype was recorded many times. The V and J genes are TRBV20-1 and TRBJ2-7; D possibly corresponds to TRBD2 (6 bases). Germline loops: CDR1 DFQATT, CDR2 SNEGSKA (reference sequence). With 3 bases removed from V and 1 base from J, the gap between germline ends came to 19 bases. This CDR3 has 16 residues. The CDR3 here is CSASKITGGPSYEQYF. CDR3 sequence (DNA): TGCAGTGCTAGTAAGATAACCGGGGGTCCGTCCTACGAGCAGTACTTC.

This sequence joins TRBV10-3 and TRBJ2-3, with 11 positions matching TRBD1. CDR1 and CDR2 (germline): ENHRY, SYGVKD. The CDR3 covers 14 residues. Trimming removed 8 bases from V and 3 bases from J; junction bases left unmatched: 4. In nucleotides, the CDR3 is TGTGCCATCTTGGGGGACAGGGGGACAGATACGCAGTATTTT. This encodes CAILGDRGTDTQYF.

This clonotype was counted between two and nine times. J is TRBJ1-5 and V is TRBV7-9, with D maybe TRBD1 (6 bases). CDR1 is SEHNR, CDR2 FQNEAQ, per germline (reference sequence). Trimming shortened V by 5 bases and J by 0 bases, and 11 bases separated the two germline ends. The CDR3 is made up of 15 amino acids. The CDR3 is CASSGGADSNQPQHF. The CDR3 DNA reads as TGTGCCAGCAGCGGGGGGGCAGATAGCAATCAGCCCCAGCATTTT.

The chain is built from TRBV2 and TRBJ2-3; D is perhaps TRBD2 (5 bases). V gave up 2 bases and J gave up 7 bases, with 25 bases separating them. The CDR3 runs to 18 residues. CDR1 and CDR2 (germline): SNHLY, FYNNEI. CDR3: CASSELSDWRALGNTQYF. The DNA for the CDR3 is TGTGCCAGCAGTGAATTATCCGACTGGCGGGCCCTCGGGAATACGCAGTATTTT. Combining the CDR3 with reference TRBV2 and TRBJ2-3 gives the whole variable domain EPEVTQTPSHQVTQMGQEVILRCVPISNHLYFYWYRQILGQKVEFLVSFYNNEISEKSEIFDDQFSVERPDGSNFTLKIRSTKLEDSAMYFCASSELSDWRALGNTQYFGPGTRLTVL.

CDR3 in DNA: TGCGCCAGCGGCTACGGGGGAAAAGGTGACGAGCAGTACTTC. Amino acid sequence: CASGYGGKGDEQYF. The chain uses TRBV5-1 and TRBJ2-7, with D perhaps matching TRBD2 (6 bases). This CDR3 has 14 residues. V lost 7 bases to trimming and J lost 5 bases, with 19 bases between them. Per germline, CDR1 SGHRS and CDR2 YFSETQ. Supplemented by reference TRBV5-1 and TRBJ2-7, the full variable domain reads KAGVTQTPRYLIKTRGQQVTLSCSPISGHRSVSWYQQTPGQGLQFLFEYFSETQRNKGNFPGRFSGRQFSNSRSEMNVSTLELGDSALYLCASGYGGKGDEQYFGPGTRLTVT.

This clonotype has more than one count but fewer than ten. The chain recombines TRBV27 with TRBJ1-1; D unclear. Looked up from germline, CDR1 is MNHEY and CDR2 is SMNVEV (reference sequence). V was pared by 6 bases and J by 1 base, with 12 bases between. The CDR3 runs 14 residues. CDR3 DNA: TGTGCCAGCAGCCGATGGGGTGGGAACACTGAAGCTTTCTTT. As protein: CASSRWGGNTEAFF.

The V call is TRBV20-1, the J call TRBJ2-1; 7 bases are shared with TRBD2. CDR3 length: 14 amino acids. The V segment lost 5 bases and the J segment 0 bases; nucleotides outside the gene matches: 4. Looked up from germline, CDR1 is DFQATT and CDR2 is SNEGSKA (reference sequence). CDR3 region: CSAGRDYSYNEQFF. CDR3 nucleotide sequence: TGCAGTGCTGGCCGGGACTACTCCTACAATGAGCAGTTCTTC.

This clonotype was counted between two and nine times. The chain uses TRBV20-1 and TRBJ2-5; D is undetermined. Germline CDR1 reads DFQATT; CDR2 reads SNEGSKA (reference sequence). This CDR3 comprises 13 residues. V shed 4 bases and J shed 2 bases, with 11 bases lying between them. CDR3: CSAIGPVQETQYF. The DNA of the CDR3 is TGCAGTGCTATCGGGCCAGTACAAGAGACCCAGTACTTC.

This chain connects TRBV12-3 or TRBV12-4 to TRBJ2-3; D call uncertain. The CDR3 is made up of 13 amino acids. Trimming pared 8 bases from V and 4 bases from J, leaving 13 bases between. DNA of the CDR3: TGTGCCAGCCAATTTAGGGTGGCAGATACGCAGTATTTT. Amino acids: CASQFRVADTQYF.

As for this clonotype: Germline and junction disagree at one end, which may indicate a read error. The chain combines TRBV10-3 with TRBJ2-3; TRBD1 aligns across 10 bases. Germline values: CDR1 ENHRY, CDR2 SYGVKD. The CDR3 is made up of 16 amino acids. The CDR3 DNA reads TGTGACATCAGGACAATCGAGACAGGGGGCTGGGATACGCAGTATTTT. This translates into CDIRTIETGGWDTQYF.

The rearrangement joins TRBV4-1 to TRBJ1-2; D is uncertain. CDR3 length: 14 amino acids. Trimming stripped 2 bases from V and 2 bases from J, with 9 bases between. Germline CDR1 is MGHRA and CDR2 is YSYEKL. The CDR3 spells CASSQPTRNYGYTF. Written as DNA, the CDR3 is TGCGCCAGCAGCCAACCGACTAGAAACTATGGCTACACCTTC.

This chain connects TRBV20-1 to TRBJ1-5, with D hard to call. Germline V gives CDR1 DFQATT, CDR2 SNEGSKA (reference sequence). The CDR3 runs to 16 residues. V was clipped by 3 bases and J by 2 bases, with 17 bases between them. CDR3 in DNA: TGCAGTGCTAGTGTACGGTCCCCTTGGGGCAATCAGCCCCAGCATTTT. It codes for CSASVRSPWGNQPQHF.

The V gene is TRBV27, the J gene TRBJ2-3; D might be TRBD2 (6 bases). The CDR3 has 16 residues. Germline assignment: CDR1 MNHEY and CDR2 SMNVEV (reference sequence). V was shortened by 5 bases and J by 6 bases, with 21 bases between the two germline ends. As DNA, the CDR3 is TGTGCCAGCAGTCCCCAGGGACTCCCCGGCAGGGATACGCAGTATTTT. Protein product: CASSPQGLPGRDTQYF.

This clonotype turned up a few times. The J gene is TRBJ2-1, the V gene TRBV20-1; TRBD2 agrees at 9 bases. The junction had 6 bases not matched to a gene; V was cut back by 0 bases and J by 0 bases. The CDR3 extends over 17 amino acids. The germline V gene encodes CDR1 DFQATT and CDR2 SNEGSKA (reference sequence). The CDR3 coding sequence is TGCAGTGCTAGAGATCTAAGCGGGGGGATCTCCTACAATGAGCAGTTCTTC. Translation: CSARDLSGGISYNEQFF.

V usage is TRBV6-2 or TRBV6-3 and J usage is TRBJ2-2; maybe TRBD1 (6 bases). The CDR3 covers 13 residues. V lost 6 bases and J lost 5, with 10 bases in between. Germline V CDR1 and CDR2: MNHEY, SVGEGT. CDR3 in DNA: TGTGCCAGCAGACCCACAGGGACCGGGGAGCTGTTTTTT. This encodes CASRPTGTGELFF.

This clonotype was seen a few times. The chain employs TRBV4-2 and TRBJ2-3; 14 nucleotides match TRBD2. The germline CDR1 and CDR2 sequences are LGHNA and YNFKEQ. CDR3 length: 17 residues. Trimming at V came to 2 bases and at J to 4 bases, leaving 5 bases not matched to a gene. The CDR3 is CASSQSGLAGGADTQYF. In DNA, the CDR3 is TGTGCCAGCAGCCAATCTGGACTAGCGGGGGGCGCAGATACGCAGTATTTT.

The CDR3 DNA is TGTGCCGGATCCCTAGCTAGGCATGAGCAGTTCTTC. This codes for CAGSLARHEQFF. The V call is TRBV2, the J call TRBJ2-1, with D perhaps matching TRBD2 (5 bases). Trimming stripped 11 bases from V and 8 bases from J, with 16 bases between. This CDR3 comprises 12 residues. In germline, CDR1 is SNHLY, CDR2 FYNNEI.

The chain joins TRBV5-1 to TRBJ2-7; TRBD1 matches at 8 bases. Germline trimming cut 7 bases from V and 5 bases from J; bases unmatched to any gene: 14. The CDR3 covers 15 residues. The V gene's germline CDR1 is SGHRS and CDR2 YFSETQ. The CDR3, as DNA: TGCGCCAGCTCCTTCTCGCAGGGGGCTTTCCACGAGCAGTACTTC. This sequence encodes CASSFSQGAFHEQYF.

This clonotype was seen a handful of times. The chain links TRBV14 to TRBJ2-1, with a weak D call TRBD1 (5 bases). V was pared by 0 bases and J by 1 base, with 13 bases between. The germline CDR1 and CDR2 sequences are SGHDN and FVKESK. The length of the CDR3 is 17 residues. Written as DNA, the CDR3 is TGTGCCAGCAGCCAAGATTTCCAGGGTGGATCCTACAATGAGCAGTTCTTC. Its translation is CASSQDFQGGSYNEQFF.

The chain couples TRBV29-1 to TRBJ1-3, with D tentatively TRBD1 (5 bases). The ends were cut back, 6 bases at V and 0 bases at J, with 9 bases in the middle. Germline loops: CDR1 SQVTM, CDR2 ANQGSEA. The CDR3 spans 13 residues. CDR3 bases: TGCAGCGTGGGGACCTTCTCTGGAAACACCATATATTTT. Translation gives CSVGTFSGNTIYF.

The V call is TRBV4-3, the J call TRBJ1-4; no reliable D call. Germline CDR1 reads LGHNA; CDR2 reads YSLEER. The CDR3 extends over 15 amino acids. V lost 5 bases and J 4 bases, leaving 14 bases between the germline ends. For the CDR3, the DNA is TGCGCCAGCAGCATCGGGCAGGAGAATAATGAAAAACTGTTTTTT. It specifies CASSIGQENNEKLFF.

This clonotype was seen a handful of times. The rearrangement uses TRBV18 and TRBJ2-1; no clear D gene. The V end was cut by 4 bases, the J end by 0 bases, with 10 bases between. The CDR3 extends over 15 amino acids. Germline V lookup: CDR1 KGHSH, CDR2 LQKENI. The CDR3 DNA is TGTGCCAGCTCACGAAATCCAGGCTCCTACAATGAGCAGTTCTTC. Amino acids: CASSRNPGSYNEQFF.